Presented here are 5 T cell receptor beta chains from one specimen sequenced in a study of T cells in Graves' hyperthyroidism and ophthalmopathy. TCR beta CDR3 sequences were amplified from RNA transcripts. HTBI primers were employed in a first-round RT-PCR of the TCR CDR3. TCRdb processed the multiplex PCR reads anew with MiXCR; each CDR3 protein has one entry. The profile shows 650,000 to 700,000 distinct CDR3 sequences, 17% of them singletons. Sequencing was performed on blood. Receptor source: a man in his fifties or sixties with Graves' hyperthyroidism.

This chain uses TRBV20-1 with TRBJ1-2; 8 bases are shared with TRBD1. This CDR3 is 15 amino acids long. The ends lost 2 bases at V and 3 bases at J; junction bases unmatched: 8. Germline V lookup: CDR1 DFQATT, CDR2 SNEGSKA (reference sequence). CDR3: CSARRETGVDYGYTF. Written as DNA, the CDR3 is TGCAGTGCTAGAAGGGAGACAGGGGTCGACTATGGCTACACCTTC.

V and J are TRBV7-9 and TRBJ2-1, with unresolved D. The CDR3 has 15 residues. Germline CDR1 and CDR2: SEHNR and FQNEAQ (reference sequence). V dropped 1 base and J dropped 8 bases, with 15 bases sitting between them. CDR3 nucleotide sequence: TGTGCCAGCAGCTTAGGTTCGGGTATATTCTATGAGCAGTTCTTC. Translated: CASSLGSGIFYEQFF.

The chain recombines TRBV7-9 with TRBJ2-2; TRBD2 agrees at 10 bases. Trimming took 6 bases from V and 4 from J; bases not matched to a gene: 5. The germline V gene has CDR1 SEHNR and CDR2 FQNEAQ (reference sequence). The length of the CDR3 is 15 residues. Here the CDR3 reads CASRAVAGGTGELFF. CDR3 sequence (DNA): TGTGCCAGCAGGGCCGTAGCGGGAGGCACCGGGGAGCTGTTTTTT.

This clonotype has a handful of counts. The chain couples TRBV4-2 to TRBJ2-1; possible D gene TRBD2, 5 bases. The ends were cut back, 3 bases at V and 2 bases at J, with 11 bases in the middle. CDR1 LGHNA and CDR2 YNFKEQ come from the germline V gene. There are 15 residues in the CDR3. The CDR3 DNA sequence: TGTGCCAGCAGCCAGGAGCGGATCACCTACAATGAGCAGTTCTTC. Its protein is CASSQERITYNEQFF.

For this clonotype: Being one base from a much bigger clone, this may be a read error. The J gene is TRBJ2-1, the V gene TRBV9; D not resolved. The CDR3 sequence is 12 residues long. V lost 4 bases, J lost 9 bases, and 11 bases lay in between. The germline V gene has CDR1 SGDLS and CDR2 YYNGEE. CDR3 amino acids: CASSPGRFEQFF. Here the CDR3 DNA reads TGTGCCAGCAGCCCCGGCAGGTTTGAGCAGTTCTTC.